This T cell receptor beta chain derives from a study of human T cells and chemical hapten exposure (dated by TCRdb to the early 2020s). In terms of the full investigation: For sensitization, 2% DPC in acetone was applied to a roughly 2 cm by roughly 2 cm area of upper inner arm skin. Weekly therapeutic DPC doses were additionally applied to the scalp of patients throughout the roughly 23-week study period. Patch testing on the upper back used Finn chambers containing 0.01% DPC, with scoring done after 6 days according to International Contact Dermatitis Research Group standards. Alopecia areata with under or over 50% scalp involvement, alopecia totalis and alopecia universalis were represented in the patient cohort, which was mostly female. Libraries were pooled for sequencing, and per-sample TCR yields varied mainly because of small differences in library volumes within the pool. The study tracked peripheral blood TCR repertoire changes in vivo during primary and secondary sensitization to the hapten diphenylcyclopropenone (DPC) in alopecia patients. Patient blood was sampled pre-sensitization (week 0) and at 2, 6 and about 24 weeks after DPC sensitization. About 29 alopecia patients gave blood for TCR sequencing at one to four time points (pre-sensitization, 2, 6 and 24 weeks).

The library was generated by RACE. The data were produced on a NextSeq 500. During library preparation, unique molecular identifiers were attached to individual cDNA molecules so that TCRs could be counted in a quantitative, reproducible way. Both TCR alpha and TCR beta chains were sequenced from each blood RNA sample. The published analysis was carried out like this. A median of around 100,000 TCRs per sample was observed, with a range of about 20,000 to 700,000. V, J and CDR3 annotation of the TCR reads was carried out using the Decombinator software suite. Every sample was subsampled to the same number of TCRs (28,000) for the PS versus PT1 abundance plots. Expanded TCRs were defined as absent before sensitization and observed at least eight times at the 2-week time point. The public reads were reanalyzed by TCRdb: fastp trimming at Q25, MiXCR alignment, in-frame beta chains only. Each record represents a unique CDR3 protein, reported with the most common genes and DNA among its rows. These V and J calls are TCRdb output, not the study's own analysis. The sample table shows 200,000 to 300,000 distinct CDR3 sequences, and about 9.4% are seen once. Clones ranked in the top ten supply 2% to 2.5% of the sample.

Interpreted using the paper, the time point label stands for: pre-sensitization, week 0. Sample treatment or condition, as interpreted from the label and publication: therapeutic diphenylcyclopropenone sensitization with weekly scalp DPC. At every patch-test visit, the blood draw took place before the patch test was put on. Eligible patients were aged 18 to 70, diagnosed with alopecia, deemed suitable for DPC therapy, and excluded if pregnant. Total RNA was isolated from unfractionated whole blood collected in Tempus Blood RNA tubes. On the study overall, not on this receptor specifically: Patch test score was positively correlated with the number of PT1 expanded TCRs, with significance at thresholds 8, 16 and 32 but not at 4. The number of TCRs above 1 in 1000 frequency did not change with DPC sensitization; there was no evidence of global repertoire structure alterations. Compared with pre-sensitization or healthy control sets, expanded TCRs formed significantly more large CDR3 similarity clusters, which is consistent with antigen-driven responses. Because every patient had alopecia, a presumed autoimmune disease, the patients' immune response might differ from that of healthy individuals. Repeated subsampling changed both the strength of the expansion versus patch-test correlation and the threshold at which the correlation became significant.

Comments on this clonotype: No antigen is known for it. Within one base of it there is no much larger clone, and no base qualities were kept.

The germline V gene (reference sequence) supplies CDR1 SEHNR and CDR2 FQNEAQ. Including cysteine and phenylalanine, the CDR3 has 15 amino acids. Only CDR3 DNA is held: 45 bases, read in frame from base 1. V loses 5 bases of germline sequence and J loses 4 bases, and the interval between the two ends is 17 bases. The chain was built from TRBV7-9 and TRBJ1-1; the D gene is perhaps TRBD1, from 6 matching bases. The sequence came from a woman in her thirties or forties with alopecia areata. Some clones in this sample may be carry-over from other donors' samples. This sample comprised whole blood, obtained in connection with sensitization to the hapten diphenylcyclopropenone (DPC). The DNA reads TGTGCCAGCAGCCAACAGGGTTCCGTGGGCACTGAAGCTTTCTTT. It is translated as CASSQQGSVGTEAFF.